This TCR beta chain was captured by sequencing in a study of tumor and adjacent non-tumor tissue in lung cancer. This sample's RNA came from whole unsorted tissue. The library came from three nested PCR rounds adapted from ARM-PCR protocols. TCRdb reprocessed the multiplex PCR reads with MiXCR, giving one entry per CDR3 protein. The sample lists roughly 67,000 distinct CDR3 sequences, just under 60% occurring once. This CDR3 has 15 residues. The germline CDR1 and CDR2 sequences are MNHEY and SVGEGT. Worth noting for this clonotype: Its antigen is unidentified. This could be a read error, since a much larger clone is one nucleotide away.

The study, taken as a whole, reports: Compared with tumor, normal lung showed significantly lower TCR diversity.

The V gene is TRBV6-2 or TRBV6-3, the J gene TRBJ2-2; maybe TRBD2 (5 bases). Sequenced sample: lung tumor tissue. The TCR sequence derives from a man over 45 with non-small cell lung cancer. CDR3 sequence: CTSGGILRTTGELFF. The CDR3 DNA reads TGTACCAGCGGAGGTATACTCAGGACTACCGGGGAGCTGTTTTTT.